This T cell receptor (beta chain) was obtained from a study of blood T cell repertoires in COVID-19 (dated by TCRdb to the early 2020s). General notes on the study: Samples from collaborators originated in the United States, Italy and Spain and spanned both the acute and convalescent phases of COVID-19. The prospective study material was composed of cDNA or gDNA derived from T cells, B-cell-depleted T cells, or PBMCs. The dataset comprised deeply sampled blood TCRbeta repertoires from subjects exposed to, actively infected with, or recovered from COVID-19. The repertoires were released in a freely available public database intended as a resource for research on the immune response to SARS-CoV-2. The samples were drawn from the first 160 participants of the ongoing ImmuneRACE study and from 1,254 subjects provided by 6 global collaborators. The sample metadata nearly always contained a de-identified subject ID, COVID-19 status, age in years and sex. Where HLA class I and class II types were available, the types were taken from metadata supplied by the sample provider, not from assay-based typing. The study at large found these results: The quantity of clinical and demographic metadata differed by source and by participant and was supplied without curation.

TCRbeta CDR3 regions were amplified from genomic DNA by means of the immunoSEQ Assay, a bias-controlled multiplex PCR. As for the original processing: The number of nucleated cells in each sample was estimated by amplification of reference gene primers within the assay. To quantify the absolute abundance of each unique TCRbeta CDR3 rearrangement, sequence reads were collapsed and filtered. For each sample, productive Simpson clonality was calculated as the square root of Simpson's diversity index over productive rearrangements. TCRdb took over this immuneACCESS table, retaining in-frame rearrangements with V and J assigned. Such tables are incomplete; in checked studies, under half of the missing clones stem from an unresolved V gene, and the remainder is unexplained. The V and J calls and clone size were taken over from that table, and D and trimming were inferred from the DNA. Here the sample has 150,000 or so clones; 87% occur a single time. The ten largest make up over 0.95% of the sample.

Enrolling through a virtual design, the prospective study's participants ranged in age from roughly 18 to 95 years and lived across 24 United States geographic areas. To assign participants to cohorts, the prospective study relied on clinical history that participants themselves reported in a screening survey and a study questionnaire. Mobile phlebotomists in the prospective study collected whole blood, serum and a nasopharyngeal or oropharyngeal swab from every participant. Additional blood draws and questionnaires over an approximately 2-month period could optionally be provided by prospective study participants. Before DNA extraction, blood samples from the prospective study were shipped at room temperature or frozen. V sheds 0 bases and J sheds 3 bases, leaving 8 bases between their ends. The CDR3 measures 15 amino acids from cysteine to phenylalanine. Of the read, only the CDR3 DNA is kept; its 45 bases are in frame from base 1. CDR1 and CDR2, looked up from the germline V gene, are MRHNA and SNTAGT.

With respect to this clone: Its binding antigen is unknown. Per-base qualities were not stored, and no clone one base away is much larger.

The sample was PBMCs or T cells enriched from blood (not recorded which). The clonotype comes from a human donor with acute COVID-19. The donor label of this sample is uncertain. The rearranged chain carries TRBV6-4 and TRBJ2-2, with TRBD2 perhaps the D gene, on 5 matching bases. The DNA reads TGTGCCAGCAGTGACTCGACGAGGGACACCGGGGAGCTGTTTTTT. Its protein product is CASSDSTRDTGELFF.